The table lists the clone carrying this T cell receptor beta chain with a count of one. V lost 1 base and J lost 1; bases outside the gene matches: 2. The CDR3 loop spans 15 amino acids. CDR1 and CDR2 (germline): MNHEY, SVGAGI. Repertoires were generated with immunoSEQ multiplex PCR, while TCRdb's copy carries only in-frame clones and drops some. The data show 77,000 or so clones, about nine tenths seen once. This sample was included in a study of OX40 agonist ivuxolimab in advanced cancers. The chain combines TRBV6-5 with TRBJ1-1; 8 positions match TRBD1. The specimen was CD4+ or CD8+ T cells sorted from blood, collected in a trial of the OX40 agonist ivuxolimab. This clonotype was obtained from an adult with an advanced solid tumor such as melanoma, head and neck, liver or kidney cancer. CDR3 sequence: CASSYFGTGNTEAFF. CDR3 DNA sequence: TGTGCCAGCAGTTACTTTGGGACAGGGAACACTGAAGCTTTCTTT.